This T cell receptor beta chain was identified during a study of blood T cells in healthy people across ages. Every donor gave roughly 9.2 milliliters of peripheral blood. No fewer than 7 million PBMCs went into each sample. A second PCR of about 6 to 11 cycles used a sample-barcoded 5' primer and a J-beta primer mix. TCRdb re-analysed the 5' RACE reads in MiXCR, keeping a single row per CDR3 protein. The sample has 800,000 or so distinct CDR3 sequences; around 68% are singletons. Germline V gene lookup returns CDR1 LGHNA and CDR2 YSLEER. The CDR3 has 17 amino acids. With 0 bases removed from V and 0 bases from J, the gap between germline ends came to 9 bases.

The TCR comes from a man younger than 45 in good health. Sequencing was performed on blood. The V call is TRBV4-3, the J call TRBJ2-6; tentatively, D is TRBD1 (6 bases). CDR3 region: CASSQDGGSSGANVLTF. CDR3 sequence (DNA): TGCGCCAGCAGCCAAGATGGGGGCAGCTCTGGGGCCAACGTCCTGACTTTC.